The next 14 T cell receptor beta chains were all read from a single sample in a study of T cell responses to AZD1222 COVID-19 vaccine. Sequenced by immunoSEQ multiplex PCR; TCRdb stores in-frame clones only, minus some. The sample lists approximately 180,000 clones; less than 95% were seen once. The sample consisted of peripheral blood, taken on day 0 of AZD1222 vaccination. These TCRs come from an adult in good health.

V is TRBV27 and J is TRBJ1-1, with no clear D. The CDR3 runs to 15 residues. Germline-derived CDR1 and CDR2 are MNHEY and SMNVEV (reference sequence). Trimming removed 0 bases from V and 4 bases from J, with 12 bases in between. The DNA for the CDR3 is TGTGCCAGCAGTTTATCGGCAGGTTTGGGCACTGAAGCTTTCTTT. Protein sequence: CASSLSAGLGTEAFF.

CDR3 DNA sequence: TGTGCCAGCAGCGCCGGGGGTTACTCTCCGGGGGAGCAGTACTTC. Encoded protein: CASSAGGYSPGEQYF. The chain combines TRBV9 with TRBJ2-7; D is possibly TRBD2 (6 bases). The CDR3 consists of 15 residues. V was shortened by 3 bases and J by 7 bases, with 20 bases between the two germline ends. CDR1 is SGDLS, CDR2 YYNGEE, per germline.

The chain has TRBV7-9 and TRBJ2-3; 8 bases fit TRBD2. V shed 10 bases and J 4 bases; nucleotides not matched to a gene: 16. The germline CDR1 and CDR2 sequences are SEHNR and FQNEAQ (reference sequence). The CDR3 is 16 amino acids. CDR3 in DNA: TGTGCCACCAACAACCAGGGCGGGGGGAGTGCAGATACGCAGTATTTT. Translation: CATNNQGGGSADTQYF.

The V gene is TRBV5-1, the J gene TRBJ2-7; D is unresolved. There are 16 residues in the CDR3. V lost 2 bases, J lost 3 bases, and 18 bases lay in between. Germline CDR1 reads SGHRS; CDR2 reads YFSETQ. The DNA of the CDR3 is TGCGCCAGCAGCTTCCAGTCGGGCGGCGCTTTCTACGAGCAGTACTTC. This translates into CASSFQSGGAFYEQYF.

The chain employs TRBV7-3 and TRBJ2-1, with 8 nucleotides matching TRBD2. The CDR3 runs 15 residues. Trimming at V came to 1 base and at J to 3 bases, leaving 2 bases not matched to a gene. The V gene's germline CDR1 is SGHTA and CDR2 FQGTGA. Written as DNA, the CDR3 is TGTGCCAGCAGCTTAAGCGGGGGGTACTACAATGAGCAGTTCTTC. Translating gives CASSLSGGYYNEQFF.

Only one count was recorded for this clone. The V gene is TRBV10-3, the J gene TRBJ2-1, with 12 bases aligning to TRBD2. The CDR3 has 18 residues. Germline trimming cut 8 bases from V and 4 bases from J; bases unmatched to any gene: 15. Germline-derived CDR1 and CDR2 are ENHRY and SYGVKD. The CDR3 is CAIAMGLAGGPVYNEQFF. The CDR3 DNA is TGTGCCATCGCGATGGGTCTAGCGGGGGGGCCGGTTTACAATGAGCAGTTCTTC.

The V and J genes are TRBV4-2 and TRBJ1-6; D not certain. Germline loops: CDR1 LGHNA, CDR2 YNFKEQ. The CDR3 runs 14 residues. The germline V and J ends were trimmed by 2 bases and 7 bases, with 9 bases remaining between them. The CDR3 reads CASSQQDGNSPLHF. The CDR3 coding sequence is TGTGCCAGCAGCCAACAGGACGGGAATTCACCCCTCCACTTT.

The chain couples TRBV4-1 to TRBJ2-1, with a possible D match to TRBD1 (5 bases). The CDR3 totals 17 residues. V lost 0 bases and J lost 5, with 17 bases in between. CDR1 is MGHRA, CDR2 YSYEKL, per germline. CDR3 sequence (DNA): TGCGCCAGCAGCCAAGACTCTTTGGCAGGGCGGAACAATGAGCAGTTCTTC. Protein: CASSQDSLAGRNNEQFF.

The chain links TRBV15 to TRBJ2-7; weak D call: TRBD1 (5 bases). This CDR3 has 14 amino acids. V was pared by 2 bases and J by 5 bases, with 13 bases between. The germline gives CDR1 LNHNV, CDR2 YYDKDF (reference sequence). The CDR3 region is CATSRSAGSNEQYF. The CDR3 DNA reads TGTGCCACCAGCAGAAGTGCAGGGTCAAACGAGCAGTACTTC.

V is TRBV7-9 and J is TRBJ1-5, with D hard to call. The V and J ends lost 1 base and 7 bases respectively, with 11 bases between them. CDR1 SEHNR and CDR2 FQNEAQ come from the germline V gene (reference sequence). The CDR3 runs to 14 residues. Here the CDR3 DNA reads TGTGCCAGCAGCTTAGGGGGTAAGGGACAGCCCCAGCATTTT. Translated: CASSLGGKGQPQHF.

The chain links TRBV29-1 to TRBJ1-1; TRBD1 might be the D (5 bases). CDR1 and CDR2 from the germline V gene are SQVTM and ANQGSEA. The CDR3 sequence is 12 residues long. The V and J ends lost 7 bases and 5 bases respectively, with 14 bases between them. CDR3 in DNA: TGCAGCGCGGGGGAATGGAGGACTGAAGCTTTCTTT. Protein product: CSAGEWRTEAFF. Full variable domain (rest looked up from reference TRBV29-1 and TRBJ1-1): SAVISQKPSRDICQRGTSLTIQCQVDSQVTMMFWYRQQPGQSLTLIATANQGSEATYESGFVIDKFPISRPNLTFSTLTVSNMSPEDSSIYLCSAGEWRTEAFFGQGTRLTVV.

This chain uses TRBV18 with TRBJ1-2, with TRBD1 as a possible D gene (6 bases). Germline lookup yields CDR1 KGHSH and CDR2 LQKENI. CDR3 size: 14 residues. V gave up 2 bases and J gave up 8 bases, with 15 bases separating them. The CDR3 coding sequence is TGTGCCAGCTCACCAGGGACAAATCCCGTAGGCTACACCTTC. Amino acids: CASSPGTNPVGYTF.

The chain has TRBV28 and TRBJ1-2; possible D gene TRBD1, 5 bases. V was pared by 1 base and J by 6 bases, with 15 bases between. In germline, CDR1 is MDHEN, CDR2 SYDVKM. CDR3 size: 15 residues. CDR3 loop: CASSLFMGVTDGYTF. Here the CDR3 DNA reads TGTGCCAGCAGTTTATTCATGGGGGTAACGGATGGCTACACCTTC.

This rearrangement joins TRBV7-8 to TRBJ1-4; weak D call: TRBD1 (6 bases). Trimming shortened V by 1 base and J by 4 bases, and 16 bases separated the two germline ends. The germline V gene encodes CDR1 SGHVS and CDR2 FQNEAQ. The CDR3 extends over 17 amino acids. CDR3 loop: CASSLGTLGGGNEKLFF. CDR3 DNA sequence: TGTGCCAGCAGCTTAGGCACCCTCGGGGGCGGTAATGAAAAACTGTTTTTT.